The 18 T cell receptor beta chains listed next were all sequenced from one sample in a study of T cell responses to AZD1222 COVID-19 vaccine. Generated by immunoSEQ multiplex PCR, the TCRdb table keeps only in-frame clones and is missing some. The table includes some 180,000 clones, 88% detected once. Material: peripheral blood, obtained on day 0 of AZD1222 vaccination. The receptors shown here come from an adult in good health.

The rearrangement uses TRBV28 and TRBJ1-5, with unresolved D. Germline-derived CDR1 and CDR2 are MDHEN and SYDVKM. The CDR3 is 15 residues long. Trimming pared 3 bases from V and 2 bases from J, leaving 11 bases between. This CDR3 reads CASSFVRVGNQPQHF. CDR3 nucleotides: TGTGCCAGCAGTTTCGTACGCGTTGGCAATCAGCCCCAGCATTTT.

Here the CDR3 DNA reads TGCAGTGCTATTACAGGGACTGAAGCTTTCTTT. It codes for CSAITGTEAFF. The chain couples TRBV20-1 to TRBJ1-1; a weak D match, TRBD1 (6 bases). Germline values: CDR1 DFQATT, CDR2 SNEGSKA (reference sequence). With 4 bases removed from V and 5 bases from J, the gap between germline ends came to 8 bases. The CDR3 is 11 residues long.

V usage is TRBV19 and J usage is TRBJ1-5; TRBD1 aligns across 9 bases. Germline V gives CDR1 LNHDA, CDR2 SQIVND (reference sequence). With 3 bases clipped from V and 3 bases from J, the junction kept 9 bases outside the gene matches. This CDR3 has 17 residues. The CDR3 DNA reads as TGTGCCAGTAGTATGGGACAGGGCCAGGACGCCAATCAGCCCCAGCATTTT. This sequence encodes CASSMGQGQDANQPQHF. The full variable domain, with the rest looked up from reference TRBV19 and TRBJ1-5, is DGGITQSPKYLFRKEGQNVTLSCEQNLNHDAMYWYRQDPGQGLRLIYYSQIVNDFQKGDIAEGYSVSREKKESFPLTVTSAQKNPTAFYLCASSMGQGQDANQPQHFGDGTRLSIL.

The chain links TRBV11-2 to TRBJ2-3; TRBD2 might be the D (5 bases). There are 14 residues in the CDR3. The V end was cut by 5 bases, the J end by 1 base, with 10 bases between. Germline assignment: CDR1 SGHAT and CDR2 FQNNGV. The CDR3 sequence: CASSPLRGTDTQYF. CDR3 bases: TGTGCCAGCAGCCCCTTGAGGGGCACAGATACGCAGTATTTT.

V is TRBV11-2 and J is TRBJ1-6; perhaps TRBD1 as D (5 bases). CDR1 is SGHAT, CDR2 FQNNGV, per germline. V lost 1 base, J lost 6 bases, and 7 bases lay in between. CDR3 size: 14 residues. The CDR3 region is CASSLATVNSPLHF. The CDR3 bases are TGTGCCAGCAGCTTAGCGACAGTTAATTCACCCCTCCACTTT.

V usage is TRBV9 and J usage is TRBJ2-2; D might be TRBD2 (7 bases). Trimming pared 6 bases from V and 4 bases from J, leaving 13 bases between. The CDR3 has 14 residues. Germline V CDR1 and CDR2: SGDLS, YYNGEE. The CDR3 is CASKAGGATGELFF. CDR3 sequence (DNA): TGTGCCAGCAAGGCTGGGGGGGCCACCGGGGAGCTGTTTTTT.

As regards this clone: One end of the junction varies from germline; a read error may be responsible. The chain has TRBV7-8 and TRBJ1-2; D uncertain. Germline values: CDR1 SGHVS, CDR2 FQNEAQ. This CDR3 is 13 amino acids long. CDR3 in amino acids: CASSPTQSWFFAF. CDR3 DNA: TGTGCCAGCAGCCCGACCCAGTCGTGGTTTTTCGCCTTC. Full variable domain (remainder filled in from reference TRBV7-8 and TRBJ1-2): GAGVSQSPRYKVAKRGQDVALRCDPISGHVSLFWYQQALGQGPEFLTYFQNEAQLDKSGLPSDRFFAERPEGSVSTLKIQRTQQEDSAVYLCASSPTQSWFFAFGSGTRLTVV.

The genes are TRBV27 and TRBJ2-7; 9 nucleotides match TRBD1. The CDR3 sequence is 17 residues long. Germline CDR1 and CDR2: MNHEY and SMNVEV (reference sequence). Trimming removed 5 bases from V and 1 base from J; junction bases left unmatched: 12. Here the CDR3 reads CASSRYGTGQISYEQYF. As DNA, the CDR3 is TGTGCCAGCAGTCGATACGGGACAGGGCAAATTTCCTACGAGCAGTACTTC.

The rearrangement links TRBV7-2 to TRBJ2-7; D could derive from TRBD1 or TRBD2 (5 bases each). The V end lost 1 base, the J end lost 7 bases, and 17 bases lay between the germline ends. CDR1 and CDR2 from the germline V gene are SGHTA and FQGNSA. The CDR3 runs to 15 residues. CDR3 sequence (DNA): TGTGCCAGCAGCTTAGGTCGGTGGGACGAGGGAGAGCAGTACTTC. Amino acid sequence: CASSLGRWDEGEQYF.

This chain uses TRBV5-5 with TRBJ2-5; D is ambiguous. There are 17 residues in the CDR3. With 0 bases removed from V and 5 bases from J, the gap between germline ends came to 20 bases. Germline V CDR1 and CDR2: SGHKS, YYEKEE (reference sequence). CDR3 sequence: CASSLDSSSLVGETQYF. For the CDR3, the DNA is TGTGCCAGCAGCTTGGACAGTTCCTCTCTCGTGGGTGAGACCCAGTACTTC.

This rearrangement joins TRBV27 to TRBJ1-1, with a weak D call TRBD1 (6 bases). CDR3 size: 14 residues. Trimming removed 5 bases at V and 0 bases at J, with 10 bases between. Germline V CDR1 and CDR2: MNHEY, SMNVEV (reference sequence). This CDR3 reads CASSPRTVNTEAFF. CDR3 DNA: TGTGCCAGCAGTCCAAGGACAGTGAACACTGAAGCTTTCTTT.

The rearrangement joins TRBV19 to TRBJ2-1, with 7 bases identical to TRBD2. The CDR3 runs 13 residues. The germline V gene encodes CDR1 LNHDA and CDR2 SQIVND (reference sequence). Trimming cost V 5 bases and J 5 bases; bases outside gene matches: 3. The CDR3 here is CASSLGGDNEQFF. The CDR3 nucleotides are TGTGCCAGTAGTTTGGGGGGGGACAATGAGCAGTTCTTC.

The DNA for the CDR3 is TGTGCCAGCAGCCGCACCTGGGACTCCGGCCAAGAGACCCAGTACTTC. This codes for CASSRTWDSGQETQYF. This chain joins TRBV21-1 and TRBJ2-5; the D call TRBD2 from the table was never checked on the DNA. TRBV21-1 is assigned pseudogene status. CDR3 length: 16 residues.

The genes are TRBV7-9 and TRBJ2-1, with TRBD1 matching 10 bases. Germline CDR1 SEHNR, CDR2 FQNEAQ (reference sequence). Germline trimming cut 4 bases from V and 2 bases from J; bases unmatched to any gene: 5. The CDR3 extends over 16 amino acids. In nucleotides, the CDR3 is TGTGCCAGCAGCTATTCCGGGACAGGGGCCTACAATGAGCAGTTCTTC. This sequence encodes CASSYSGTGAYNEQFF.

The rearrangement joins TRBV30 to TRBJ1-1; TRBD1 aligns across 10 bases. This CDR3 has 16 amino acids. The V gene end was trimmed by 1 base and the J gene end by 4 bases; junction bases not matched to a gene: 9. CDR1 GTSNPN and CDR2 SVGIG come from the germline V gene (reference sequence). The CDR3 spells CAWSGSTGGVFTEAFF. The CDR3, as DNA: TGTGCCTGGAGTGGGTCGACAGGGGGCGTATTCACTGAAGCTTTCTTT.

A note on this clone: The junction departs from the called germline gene at one end, perhaps through a read error. The chain links TRBV6-2 or TRBV6-3 to TRBJ2-3; the match to TRBD2 covers 8 bases. This CDR3 has 19 amino acids. Germline V gives CDR1 MNHEY, CDR2 SVGEGT. The CDR3 protein is CARSYSNRGRGAQDYTQYF. Here the CDR3 DNA reads TGTGCCCGCAGTTACTCGAATCGGGGGCGGGGGGCCCAAGATTATACGCAGTATTTT.

This clone was seen once. The chain links TRBV7-9 to TRBJ1-3; no firm D call. This CDR3 is 14 amino acids long. Trimming stripped 2 bases from V and 4 bases from J, with 9 bases between. Germline V gives CDR1 SEHNR, CDR2 FQNEAQ (reference sequence). The CDR3 DNA sequence: TGTGCCAGCAGCTTATTGGTGGAAGGAAACACCATATATTTT. Residues: CASSLLVEGNTIYF.

The chain links TRBV6-2 or TRBV6-3 to TRBJ2-7, with a tentative D call TRBD1 (6 bases). V dropped 2 bases and J dropped 6 bases, with 14 bases sitting between them. The CDR3 has 14 residues. Germline values: CDR1 MNHEY, CDR2 SVGEGT. CDR3 DNA: TGTGCCAGCAGTTACGGGCAGGGGTCCGGCGAGCAGTACTTC. This sequence encodes CASSYGQGSGEQYF.